This T cell receptor (beta chain) was recorded in a study of blood T cell repertoires in COVID-19. Background on the study: The origin of the acute and convalescent COVID-19 samples was the United States, Italy and Spain. Sample material is recorded as cDNA or gDNA derived from T cells, B-cell-depleted T cells, or PBMCs.

As processed by the authors: From reference gene primer amplification, estimates of nucleated cell counts were derived. Sequencing used immunoSEQ multiplex PCR; TCRdb keeps in-frame clones, though not all of them. The V and J calls and clone size were taken over from that table, and D and trimming were inferred from the DNA. The top ten clones hold roughly 2% of a sample with 70,000 to 85,000 clones, around nine tenths of them seen once. Only one count was recorded for this clone. The sequence was collected from a woman aged 55-70 years with acute or convalescent COVID-19. What was sequenced was peripheral blood.

This CDR3 reads CASRAGFDYGYTF. DNA for the CDR3: TGTGCCAGCAGGGCAGGGTTTGACTATGGCTACACCTTC. The chain carries TRBV2 and TRBJ1-2; maybe TRBD1 (5 bases). Per the germline V gene, CDR1 is SNHLY and CDR2 is FYNNEI. V was trimmed by 6 bases and J by 3 bases, leaving 11 bases between them. The CDR3 covers 13 residues.